This passage covers 7 T cell receptor beta chains from one sample sequenced in a study of read filtering for tumor transcriptome and immune sequencing. The library was built from around 380 ng RNA with molecular barcoded adaptors for alpha/delta and beta/gamma chains. TCRdb redid the calling of the reads with MiXCR, one entry per CDR3 protein. The table includes under 80,000 distinct CDR3 sequences, about a fifth detected once. Material: a population of CD138-negative cells sorted from bone marrow. Source of these receptors: a donor aged 40 or older with multiple myeloma.

This clonotype was seen at least ten times. The chain is built from TRBV7-3 and TRBJ1-1, with TRBD1 matching 9 bases. From germline, CDR1 is SGHTA and CDR2 FQGTGA. The length of the CDR3 is 12 residues. V was clipped by 5 bases and J by 11 bases; unmatched bases: 6. The CDR3 nucleotides read TGTGCCAGCAGCCAGGGACAGGGTGGGGCTTTCTTT. Protein product: CASSQGQGGAFF.

This clonotype showed up many times. J is TRBJ2-3 and V is TRBV28, with TRBD2 as a possible D gene (6 bases). This CDR3 has 16 amino acids. Germline V gene data show CDR1 as MDHEN and CDR2 as SYDVKM. V lost 6 bases, J lost 1 base, and 17 bases lay in between. The CDR3 DNA reads TGTGCCAGCAGCCCTCAGGGAATAGCGGGCACAGATACGCAGTATTTT. Encoded protein: CASSPQGIAGTDTQYF. The full variable domain, in which reference TRBV28 and TRBJ2-3 provide the parts outside the CDR3, is DVKVTQSSRYLVKRTGEKVFLECVQDMDHENMFWYRQDPGLGLRLIYFSYDVKMKEKGDIPEGYSVSREKKERFSLILESASTNQTSMYLCASSPQGIAGTDTQYFGPGTRLTVL.

This clonotype has a count of ten or more. The chain employs TRBV5-4 and TRBJ2-7; 7 bases match TRBD2. Trimming at V came to 2 bases and at J to 5 bases, leaving 7 bases not matched to a gene. The CDR3 runs 14 residues. Germline CDR1 is SGHNT and CDR2 is YYREEE (reference sequence). CDR3 protein: CASSFGTTSNEQYF. The CDR3, as DNA: TGTGCCAGCAGCTTCGGGACTACAAGCAACGAGCAGTACTTC.

This clonotype has a count of ten or more. This chain joins TRBV9 and TRBJ2-5, with TRBD1 matching 9 bases. The CDR3 is 19 residues long. Germline loops: CDR1 SGDLS, CDR2 YYNGEE. Germline trimming cut 4 bases from V and 1 base from J; bases unmatched to any gene: 17. The CDR3 DNA is TGTGCCAGCAGCCGTACCGGGACAGGGCGCGCGGGACGCCAAGAGACCCAGTACTTC. Protein sequence: CASSRTGTGRAGRQETQYF.

About this clonotype: This clone may be a read error of a much larger clone one base away. The rearrangement links TRBV19 to TRBJ2-3; D possibly corresponds to TRBD2 (6 bases). This CDR3 has 14 amino acids. CDR1 is LNHDA, CDR2 SQIVND, per germline (reference sequence). V was clipped by 2 bases and J by 7 bases, with 13 bases between them. CDR3 amino acids: CASSIQGGPYTQYF. The CDR3 region has the DNA TGTGCCAGTAGTATACAGGGAGGCCCATATACGCAGTATTTT.

As to this clonotype: It is likely a read error: a sequence one base away is far more abundant. The chain has TRBV6-1 and TRBJ2-5; tentative D call: TRBD1 (5 bases). This CDR3 comprises 12 residues. Germline CDR1 MNHNS, CDR2 SASEGT. Here the CDR3 reads CASREAGETQYF. The CDR3 DNA reads TGTGCCAGCCGTGAGGCAGGGGAGACCCAGTACTTC.

This clonotype was counted only a few times. J is TRBJ2-3 and V is TRBV5-5; D may be TRBD1 (5 bases). Trimming pared 0 bases from V and 0 bases from J, leaving 11 bases between. Looked up from germline, CDR1 is SGHKS and CDR2 is YYEKEE (reference sequence). The CDR3 has 16 residues. The CDR3 bases are TGTGCCAGCAGCTTGGCCAGGGAAGAGAGCACAGATACGCAGTATTTT. Translation gives CASSLAREESTDTQYF.